Reported below is one T cell receptor beta chain. Its specificity is unknown. This record comes from a study of OX40 agonist ivuxolimab in advanced cancers. Overall study context: Previous treatment with anti-PD-1, anti-PD-L1 or anti-CTLA-4 therapy was allowed; less than 45% had received some.

Study observations and caveats: Doses of 0.1 to 3.0 mg/kg were accompanied by clonal expansion of CD4+ and CD8+ blood T cells by week 6. Expanded clones were, on average, more numerous among CD8+ T cells than CD4+.

In germline, CDR1 is SGHVS, CDR2 FQNEAQ. Trimming pared 0 bases from V and 3 bases from J, leaving 12 bases between. This CDR3 comprises 15 residues. TCRdb's table, derived via immunoSEQ multiplex PCR, lists solely in-frame clones and lacks some. The sample lists tens of thousands of clones; over 75% were seen once. The V and J genes are TRBV7-8 and TRBJ2-7; a weak D match, TRBD1 (5 bases). Source: CD4+ or CD8+ T cells sorted from blood, taken in a trial of the OX40 agonist ivuxolimab. This sequence originates from an adult with an advanced solid tumor such as melanoma, head and neck, liver or kidney cancer. CDR3 loop: CASSLASDTYYEQYF. DNA of the CDR3: TGTGCCAGCAGCTTAGCGTCGGACACTTACTACGAGCAGTACTTC. The full variable domain, with the rest looked up from reference TRBV7-8 and TRBJ2-7, is GAGVSQSPRYKVAKRGQDVALRCDPISGHVSLFWYQQALGQGPEFLTYFQNEAQLDKSGLPSDRFFAERPEGSVSTLKIQRTQQEDSAVYLCASSLASDTYYEQYFGPGTRLTVT.